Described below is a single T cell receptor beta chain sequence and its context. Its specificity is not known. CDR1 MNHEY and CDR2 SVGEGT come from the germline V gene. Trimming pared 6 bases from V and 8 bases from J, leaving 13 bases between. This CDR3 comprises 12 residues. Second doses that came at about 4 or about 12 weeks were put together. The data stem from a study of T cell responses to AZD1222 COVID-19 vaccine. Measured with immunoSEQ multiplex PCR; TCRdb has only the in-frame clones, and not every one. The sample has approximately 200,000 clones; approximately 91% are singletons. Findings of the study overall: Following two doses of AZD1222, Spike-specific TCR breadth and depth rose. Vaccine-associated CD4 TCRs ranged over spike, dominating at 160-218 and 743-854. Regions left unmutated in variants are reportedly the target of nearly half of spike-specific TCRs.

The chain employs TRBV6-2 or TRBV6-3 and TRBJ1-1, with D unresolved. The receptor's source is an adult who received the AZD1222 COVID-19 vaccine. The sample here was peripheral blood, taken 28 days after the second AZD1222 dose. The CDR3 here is CASSLPPWEAFF. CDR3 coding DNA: TGTGCCAGCAGCCTCCCTCCGTGGGAAGCTTTCTTT.